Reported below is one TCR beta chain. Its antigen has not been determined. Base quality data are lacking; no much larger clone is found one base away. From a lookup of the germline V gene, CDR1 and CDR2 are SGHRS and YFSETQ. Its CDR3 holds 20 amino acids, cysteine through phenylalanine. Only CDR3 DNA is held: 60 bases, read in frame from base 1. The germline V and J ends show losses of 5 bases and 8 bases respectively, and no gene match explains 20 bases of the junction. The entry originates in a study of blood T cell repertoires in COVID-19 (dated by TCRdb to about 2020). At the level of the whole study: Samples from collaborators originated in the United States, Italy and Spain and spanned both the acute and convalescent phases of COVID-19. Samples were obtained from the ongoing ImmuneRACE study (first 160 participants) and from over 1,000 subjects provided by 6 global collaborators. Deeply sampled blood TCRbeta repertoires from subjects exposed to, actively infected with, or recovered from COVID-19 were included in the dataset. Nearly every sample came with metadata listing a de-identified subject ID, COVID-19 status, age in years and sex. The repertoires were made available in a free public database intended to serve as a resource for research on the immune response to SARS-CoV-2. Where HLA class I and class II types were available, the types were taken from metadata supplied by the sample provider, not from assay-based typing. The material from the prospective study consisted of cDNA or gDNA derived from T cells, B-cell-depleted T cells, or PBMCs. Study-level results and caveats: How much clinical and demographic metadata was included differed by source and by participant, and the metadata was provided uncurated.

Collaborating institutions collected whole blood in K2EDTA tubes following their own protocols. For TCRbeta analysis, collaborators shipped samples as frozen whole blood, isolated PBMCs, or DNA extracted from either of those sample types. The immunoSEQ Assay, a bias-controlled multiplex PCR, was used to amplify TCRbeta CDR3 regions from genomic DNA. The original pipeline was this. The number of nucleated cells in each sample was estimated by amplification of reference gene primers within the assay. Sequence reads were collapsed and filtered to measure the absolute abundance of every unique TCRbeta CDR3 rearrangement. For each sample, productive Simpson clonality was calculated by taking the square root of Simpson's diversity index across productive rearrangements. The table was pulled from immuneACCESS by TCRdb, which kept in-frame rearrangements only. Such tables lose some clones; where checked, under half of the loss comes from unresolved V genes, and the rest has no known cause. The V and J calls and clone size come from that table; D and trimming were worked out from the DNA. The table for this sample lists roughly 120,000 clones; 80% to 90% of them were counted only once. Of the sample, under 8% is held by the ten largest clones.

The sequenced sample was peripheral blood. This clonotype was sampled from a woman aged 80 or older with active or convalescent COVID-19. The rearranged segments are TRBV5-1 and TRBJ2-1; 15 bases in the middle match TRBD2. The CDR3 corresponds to CASRTGLAGGTSRTNYEQFF. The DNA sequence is TGCGCCAGCAGGACGGGACTAGCGGGAGGTACCTCAAGAACGAACTATGAGCAGTTCTTC.